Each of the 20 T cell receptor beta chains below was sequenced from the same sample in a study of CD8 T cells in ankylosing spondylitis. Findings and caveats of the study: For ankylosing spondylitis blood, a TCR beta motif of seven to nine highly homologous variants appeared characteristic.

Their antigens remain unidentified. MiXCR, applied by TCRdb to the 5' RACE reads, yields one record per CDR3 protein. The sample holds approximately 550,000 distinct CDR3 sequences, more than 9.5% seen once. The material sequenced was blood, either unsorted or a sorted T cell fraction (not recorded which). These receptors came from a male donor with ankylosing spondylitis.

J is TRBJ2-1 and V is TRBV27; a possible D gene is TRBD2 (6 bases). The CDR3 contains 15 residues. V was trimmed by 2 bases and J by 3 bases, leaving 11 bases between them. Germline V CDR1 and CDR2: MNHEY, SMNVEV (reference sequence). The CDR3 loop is CASSLRRGFYNEQFF. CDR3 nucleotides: TGTGCCAGCAGTTTACGGCGGGGCTTCTACAATGAGCAGTTCTTC.

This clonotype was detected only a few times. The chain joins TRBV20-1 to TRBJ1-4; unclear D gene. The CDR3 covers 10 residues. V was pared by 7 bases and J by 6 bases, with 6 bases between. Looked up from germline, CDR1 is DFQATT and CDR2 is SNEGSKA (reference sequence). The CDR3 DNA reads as TGCAGTGTCGGGGATGAAAAACTGTTTTTT. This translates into CSVGDEKLFF.

The CDR3 spells CASSLGRGMTGNQPQHF. The CDR3 nucleotides are TGTGCCAGCAGCTTAGGGAGGGGAATGACAGGCAATCAGCCCCAGCATTTT. The chain links TRBV7-9 to TRBJ1-5; D is possibly TRBD1 (5 bases). Germline lookup yields CDR1 SEHNR and CDR2 FQNEAQ (reference sequence). This CDR3 comprises 17 residues. V was clipped by 1 base and J by 2 bases, with 15 bases between them.

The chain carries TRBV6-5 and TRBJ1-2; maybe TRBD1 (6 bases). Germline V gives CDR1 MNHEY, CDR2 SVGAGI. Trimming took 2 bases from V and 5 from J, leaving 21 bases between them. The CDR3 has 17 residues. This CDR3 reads CASSYDGQTQRLYGYTF. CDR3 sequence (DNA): TGTGCCAGCAGTTACGATGGACAGACACAGAGACTTTATGGCTACACCTTC.

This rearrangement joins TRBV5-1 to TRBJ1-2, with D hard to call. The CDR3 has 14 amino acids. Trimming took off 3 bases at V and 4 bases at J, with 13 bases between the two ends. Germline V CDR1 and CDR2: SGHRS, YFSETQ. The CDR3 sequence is CASSSRVESYGYTF. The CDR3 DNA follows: TGCGCCAGCAGCTCCCGAGTGGAATCCTATGGCTACACCTTC. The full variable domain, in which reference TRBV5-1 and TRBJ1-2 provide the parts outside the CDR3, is KAGVTQTPRYLIKTRGQQVTLSCSPISGHRSVSWYQQTPGQGLQFLFEYFSETQRNKGNFPGRFSGRQFSNSRSEMNVSTLELGDSALYLCASSSRVESYGYTFGSGTRLTVV.

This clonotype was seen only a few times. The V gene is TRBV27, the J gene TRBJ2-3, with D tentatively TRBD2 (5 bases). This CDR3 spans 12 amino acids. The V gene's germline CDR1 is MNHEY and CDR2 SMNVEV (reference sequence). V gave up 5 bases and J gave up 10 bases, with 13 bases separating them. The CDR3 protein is CASSPPEGAQYF. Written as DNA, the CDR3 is TGTGCCAGCAGTCCCCCAGAGGGTGCGCAGTATTTT.

Here the CDR3 reads CASRVTANTGELFF. The CDR3 bases are TGCGCCAGCAGGGTTACAGCGAACACCGGGGAGCTGTTTTTT. J is TRBJ2-2 and V is TRBV10-2; no firm D call. The CDR3 sequence is 14 residues long. The V gene lost 6 bases and the J gene lost 0 bases, with 8 bases spanning the gap. Looked up from germline, CDR1 is WSHSY and CDR2 is SAAADI.

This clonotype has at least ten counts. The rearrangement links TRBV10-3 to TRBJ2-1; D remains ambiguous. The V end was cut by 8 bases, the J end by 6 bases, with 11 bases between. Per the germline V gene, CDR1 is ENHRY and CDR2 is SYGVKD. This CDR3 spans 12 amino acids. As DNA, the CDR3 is TGTGCCATCCGGACCCCCGGCAATGAGCAGTTCTTC. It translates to CAIRTPGNEQFF.

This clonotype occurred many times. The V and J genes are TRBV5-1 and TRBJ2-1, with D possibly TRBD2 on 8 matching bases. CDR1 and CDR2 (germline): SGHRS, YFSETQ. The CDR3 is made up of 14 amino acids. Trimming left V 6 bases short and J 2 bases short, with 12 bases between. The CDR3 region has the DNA TGCGCCAGCAATAGCGGGACAGCCTACAATGAGCAGTTCTTC. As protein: CASNSGTAYNEQFF.

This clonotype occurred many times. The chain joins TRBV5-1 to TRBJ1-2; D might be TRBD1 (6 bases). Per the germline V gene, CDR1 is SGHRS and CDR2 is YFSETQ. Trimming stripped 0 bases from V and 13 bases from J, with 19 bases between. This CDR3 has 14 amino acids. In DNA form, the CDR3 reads TGCGCCAGCAGCTTGGAATTTGGGACACGCTCTTTCACCTTC. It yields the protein CASSLEFGTRSFTF.

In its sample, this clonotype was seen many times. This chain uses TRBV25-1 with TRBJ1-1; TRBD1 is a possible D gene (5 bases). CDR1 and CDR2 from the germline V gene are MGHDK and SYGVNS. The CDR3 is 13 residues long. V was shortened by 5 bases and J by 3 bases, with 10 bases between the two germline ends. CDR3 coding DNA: TGTGCCAGCAGTCGTAAAGGGGACACTGAAGCTTTCTTT. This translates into CASSRKGDTEAFF.

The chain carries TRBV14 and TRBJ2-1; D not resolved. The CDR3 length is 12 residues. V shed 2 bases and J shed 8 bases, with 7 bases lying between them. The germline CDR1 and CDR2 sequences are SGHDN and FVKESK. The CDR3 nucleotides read TGTGCCAGCAGCCAAACATATGATGAGCAGTTCTTC. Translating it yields CASSQTYDEQFF. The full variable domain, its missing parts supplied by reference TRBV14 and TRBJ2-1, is EAGVTQFPSHSVIEKGQTVTLRCDPISGHDNLYWYRRVMGKEIKFLLHFVKESKQDESGMPNNRFLAERTGGTYSTLKVQPAELEDSGVYFCASSQTYDEQFFGPGTRLTVL.

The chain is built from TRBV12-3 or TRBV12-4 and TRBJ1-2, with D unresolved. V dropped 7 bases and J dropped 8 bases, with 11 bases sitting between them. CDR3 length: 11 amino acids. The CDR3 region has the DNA TGTGCCAGCACCACGGGGTGGGGCTACACCTTC. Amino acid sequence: CASTTGWGYTF.

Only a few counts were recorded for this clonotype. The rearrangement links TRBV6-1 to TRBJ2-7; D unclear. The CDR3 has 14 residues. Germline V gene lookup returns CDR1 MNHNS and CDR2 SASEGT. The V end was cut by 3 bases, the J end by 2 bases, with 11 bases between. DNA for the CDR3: TGTGCCAGCAGTGAGTCCGGAGTTCCCTACGAGCAGTACTTC. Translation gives CASSESGVPYEQYF.

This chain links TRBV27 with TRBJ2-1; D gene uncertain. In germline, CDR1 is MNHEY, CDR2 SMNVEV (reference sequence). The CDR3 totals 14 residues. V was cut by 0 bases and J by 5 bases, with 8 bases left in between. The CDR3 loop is CASSLSSPNNEQFF. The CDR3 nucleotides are TGTGCCAGCAGTTTATCTAGTCCAAACAATGAGCAGTTCTTC.

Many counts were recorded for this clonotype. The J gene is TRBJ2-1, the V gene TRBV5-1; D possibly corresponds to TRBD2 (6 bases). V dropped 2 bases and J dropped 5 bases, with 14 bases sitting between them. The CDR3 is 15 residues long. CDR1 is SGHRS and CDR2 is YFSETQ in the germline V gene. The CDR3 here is CASSFSPEGHNEQFF. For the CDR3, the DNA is TGCGCCAGCAGCTTTTCCCCGGAGGGACACAATGAGCAGTTCTTC.

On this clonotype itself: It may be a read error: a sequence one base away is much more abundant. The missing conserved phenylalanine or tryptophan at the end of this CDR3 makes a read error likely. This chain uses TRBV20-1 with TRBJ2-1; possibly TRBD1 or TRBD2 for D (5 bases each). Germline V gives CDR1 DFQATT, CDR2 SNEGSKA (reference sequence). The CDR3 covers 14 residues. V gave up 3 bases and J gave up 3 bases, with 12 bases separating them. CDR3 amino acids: CSASPGDLYNEQFL. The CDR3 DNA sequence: TGCAGTGCTAGTCCTGGGGACCTCTACAATGAGCAGTTCCTC.

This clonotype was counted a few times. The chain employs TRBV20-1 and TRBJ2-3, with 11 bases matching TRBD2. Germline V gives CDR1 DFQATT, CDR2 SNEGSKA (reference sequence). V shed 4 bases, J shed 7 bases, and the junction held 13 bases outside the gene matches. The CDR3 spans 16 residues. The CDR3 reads CSAISQLAGEINTQYF. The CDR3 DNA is TGCAGTGCTATCTCCCAACTAGCGGGAGAAATAAATACGCAGTATTTT.

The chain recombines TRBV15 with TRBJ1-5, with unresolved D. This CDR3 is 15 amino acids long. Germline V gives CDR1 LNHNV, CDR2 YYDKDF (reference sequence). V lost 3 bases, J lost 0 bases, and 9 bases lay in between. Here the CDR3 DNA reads TGTGCCACCAGCAGCCCCTTTGGTAGCAATCAGCCCCAGCATTTT. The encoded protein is CATSSPFGSNQPQHF.

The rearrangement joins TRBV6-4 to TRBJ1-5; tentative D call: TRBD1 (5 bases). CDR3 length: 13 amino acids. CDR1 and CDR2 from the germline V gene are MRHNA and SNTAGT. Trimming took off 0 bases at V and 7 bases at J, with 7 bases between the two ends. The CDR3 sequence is CASSDSGDQPQHF. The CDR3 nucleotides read TGTGCCAGCAGTGACTCAGGGGACCAGCCCCAGCATTTT.